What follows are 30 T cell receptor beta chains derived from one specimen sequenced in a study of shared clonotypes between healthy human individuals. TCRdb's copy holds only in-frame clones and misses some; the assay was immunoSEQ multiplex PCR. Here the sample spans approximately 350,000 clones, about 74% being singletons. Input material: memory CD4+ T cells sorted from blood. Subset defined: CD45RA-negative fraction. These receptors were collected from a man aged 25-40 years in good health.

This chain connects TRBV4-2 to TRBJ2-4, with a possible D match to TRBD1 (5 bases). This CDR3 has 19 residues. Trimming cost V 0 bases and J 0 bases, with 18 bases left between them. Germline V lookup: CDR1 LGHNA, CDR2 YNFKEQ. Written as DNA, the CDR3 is TGTGCCAGCAGCCAAGATCGTCAATCAGGGCAATTAGCCAAAAACATTCAGTACTTC. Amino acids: CASSQDRQSGQLAKNIQYF.

The CDR3 sequence: CAIKGEVESNQPQHF. CDR3 nucleotide sequence: TGTGCCATCAAAGGTGAAGTTGAAAGCAATCAGCCCCAGCATTTT. V is TRBV19 and J is TRBJ1-5; no clear D gene. This CDR3 is built from 15 residues. Germline assignment: CDR1 LNHDA and CDR2 SQIVND (reference sequence). Deletions cut 10 bases from V and 1 base from J, with 17 bases between.

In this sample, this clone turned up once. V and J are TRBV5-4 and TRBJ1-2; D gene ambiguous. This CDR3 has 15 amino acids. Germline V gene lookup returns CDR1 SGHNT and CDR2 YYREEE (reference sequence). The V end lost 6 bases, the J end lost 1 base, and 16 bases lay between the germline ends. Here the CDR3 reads CASTLEGAINYGYTF. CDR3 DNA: TGTGCCAGCACCCTAGAGGGAGCGATTAACTATGGCTACACCTTC.

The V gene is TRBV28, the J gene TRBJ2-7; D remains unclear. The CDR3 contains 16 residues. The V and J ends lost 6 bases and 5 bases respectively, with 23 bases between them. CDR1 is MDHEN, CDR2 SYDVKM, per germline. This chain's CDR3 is CASRPRLVGSWHEQYF. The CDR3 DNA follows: TGTGCCAGCAGGCCACGTCTAGTCGGGTCTTGGCACGAGCAGTACTTC. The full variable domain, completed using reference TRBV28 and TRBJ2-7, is DVKVTQSSRYLVKRTGEKVFLECVQDMDHENMFWYRQDPGLGLRLIYFSYDVKMKEKGDIPEGYSVSREKKERFSLILESASTNQTSMYLCASRPRLVGSWHEQYFGPGTRLTVT.

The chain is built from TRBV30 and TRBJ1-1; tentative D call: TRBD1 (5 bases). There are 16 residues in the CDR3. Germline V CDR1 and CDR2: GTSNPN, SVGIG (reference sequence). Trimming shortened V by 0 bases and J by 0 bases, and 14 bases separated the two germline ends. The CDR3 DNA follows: TGTGCCTGGAGTGTTTTGGGGGGGACGGTGAACACTGAAGCTTTCTTT. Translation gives CAWSVLGGTVNTEAFF.

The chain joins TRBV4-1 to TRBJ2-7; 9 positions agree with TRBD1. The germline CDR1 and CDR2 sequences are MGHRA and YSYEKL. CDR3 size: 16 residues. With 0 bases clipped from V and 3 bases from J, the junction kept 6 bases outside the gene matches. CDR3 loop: CASSQDRGTGYYEQYF. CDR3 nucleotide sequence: TGCGCCAGCAGCCAAGATCGTGGGACAGGGTACTACGAGCAGTACTTC.

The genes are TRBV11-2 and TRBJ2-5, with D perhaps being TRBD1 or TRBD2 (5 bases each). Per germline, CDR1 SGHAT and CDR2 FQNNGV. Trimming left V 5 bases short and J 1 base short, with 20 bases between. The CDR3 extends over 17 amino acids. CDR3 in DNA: TGTGCCAGCAGCCCAGGCGAGGGACGGAGTTTCCAAGAGACCCAGTACTTC. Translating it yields CASSPGEGRSFQETQYF.

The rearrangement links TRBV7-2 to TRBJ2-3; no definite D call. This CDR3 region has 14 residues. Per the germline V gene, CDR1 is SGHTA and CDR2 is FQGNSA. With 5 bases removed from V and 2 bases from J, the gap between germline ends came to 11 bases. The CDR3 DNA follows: TGTGCCAGCAGCCCGTCCTTTTACACAGATACGCAGTATTTT. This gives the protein CASSPSFYTDTQYF.

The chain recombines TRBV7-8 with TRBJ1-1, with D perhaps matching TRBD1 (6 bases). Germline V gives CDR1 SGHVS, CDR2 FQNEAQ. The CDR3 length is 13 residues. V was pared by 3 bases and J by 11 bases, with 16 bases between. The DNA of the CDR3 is TGTGCCAGCAGCTTTTCCAGGGACGGACAGGCTTTCTTT. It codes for CASSFSRDGQAFF.

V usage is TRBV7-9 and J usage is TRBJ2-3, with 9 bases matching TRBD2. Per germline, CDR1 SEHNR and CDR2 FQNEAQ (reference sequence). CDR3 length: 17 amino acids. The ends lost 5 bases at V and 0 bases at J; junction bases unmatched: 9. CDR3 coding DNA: TGTGCCAGCAGCCCCCGCCTGACTAGCGGTAGCACAGATACGCAGTATTTT. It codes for CASSPRLTSGSTDTQYF.

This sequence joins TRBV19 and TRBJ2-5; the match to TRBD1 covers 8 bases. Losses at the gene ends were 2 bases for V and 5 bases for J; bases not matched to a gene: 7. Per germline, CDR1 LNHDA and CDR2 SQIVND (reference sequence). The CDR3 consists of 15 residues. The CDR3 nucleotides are TGTGCCAGTAGTATATTCGCAGGGGGCGCGGAGACCCAGTACTTC. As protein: CASSIFAGGAETQYF. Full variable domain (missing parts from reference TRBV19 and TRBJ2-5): DGGITQSPKYLFRKEGQNVTLSCEQNLNHDAMYWYRQDPGQGLRLIYYSQIVNDFQKGDIAEGYSVSREKKESFPLTVTSAQKNPTAFYLCASSIFAGGAETQYFGPGTRLLVL.

The CDR3 sequence is CATSEGPGREEQYF. CDR3 bases: TGTGCCACCAGCGAAGGACCCGGACGGGAGGAGCAGTACTTC. The V call is TRBV15, the J call TRBJ2-7, with D tentatively TRBD2 (6 bases). Looked up from germline, CDR1 is LNHNV and CDR2 is YYDKDF (reference sequence). This CDR3 spans 14 amino acids. Trimming removed 5 bases at V and 7 bases at J, with 18 bases between.

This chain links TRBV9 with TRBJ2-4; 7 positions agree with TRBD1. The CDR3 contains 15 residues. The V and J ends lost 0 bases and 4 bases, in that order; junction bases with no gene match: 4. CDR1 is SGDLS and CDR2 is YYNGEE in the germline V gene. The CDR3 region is CASSVAADRKNIQYF. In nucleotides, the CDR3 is TGTGCCAGCAGCGTAGCTGCGGACAGGAAAAACATTCAGTACTTC.

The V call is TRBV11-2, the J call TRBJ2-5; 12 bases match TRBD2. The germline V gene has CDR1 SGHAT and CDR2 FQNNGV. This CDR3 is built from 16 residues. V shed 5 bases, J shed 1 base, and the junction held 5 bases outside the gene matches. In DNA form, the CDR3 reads TGTGCCAGCAGCGGAAGGACTAGCGGGATCCAAGAGACCCAGTACTTC. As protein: CASSGRTSGIQETQYF.

CDR3 in amino acids: CAIRPQGSEYEQYF. The CDR3 region has the DNA TGTGCCATCCGACCTCAGGGGAGTGAGTACGAGCAGTACTTC. This chain uses TRBV10-3 with TRBJ2-7; tentatively, D is TRBD1 (6 bases). Looked up from germline, CDR1 is ENHRY and CDR2 is SYGVKD. The germline V and J ends were trimmed by 8 bases and 4 bases, with 18 bases remaining between them. The CDR3 covers 14 residues.

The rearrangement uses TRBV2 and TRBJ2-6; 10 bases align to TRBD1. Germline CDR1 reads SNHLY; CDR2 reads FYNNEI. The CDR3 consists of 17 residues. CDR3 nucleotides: TGTGCTAATATCCGGGACAGGGGCGGGGCTGGGGCCAACGTCCTGACTTTC. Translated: CANIRDRGGAGANVLTF.

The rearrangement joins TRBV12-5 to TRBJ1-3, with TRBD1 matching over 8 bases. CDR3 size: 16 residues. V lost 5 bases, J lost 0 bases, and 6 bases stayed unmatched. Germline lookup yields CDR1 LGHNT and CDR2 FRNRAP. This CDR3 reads CASGTHDRGSGNTIYF. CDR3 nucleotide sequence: TGTGCTAGTGGTACCCACGACAGGGGCTCTGGAAACACCATATATTTT.

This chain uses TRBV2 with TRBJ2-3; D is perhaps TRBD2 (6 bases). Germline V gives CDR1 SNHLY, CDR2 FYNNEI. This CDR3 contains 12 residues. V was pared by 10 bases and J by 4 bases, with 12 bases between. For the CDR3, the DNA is TGTGCCATCCAGGAGGGGTCAGATACGCAGTATTTT. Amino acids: CAIQEGSDTQYF.

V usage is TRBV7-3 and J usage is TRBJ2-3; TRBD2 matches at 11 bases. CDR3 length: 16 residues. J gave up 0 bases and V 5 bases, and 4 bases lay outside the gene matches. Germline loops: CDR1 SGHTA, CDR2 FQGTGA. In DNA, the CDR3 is TGTGCCAGCAGCCCAGGGACTAGCGGAAGCACAGATACGCAGTATTTT. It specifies CASSPGTSGSTDTQYF. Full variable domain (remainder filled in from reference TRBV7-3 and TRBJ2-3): GAGVSQTPSNKVTEKGKYVELRCDPISGHTALYWYRQSLGQGPEFLIYFQGTGAADDSGLPNDRFFAVRPEGSVSTLKIQRTERGDSAVYLCASSPGTSGSTDTQYFGPGTRLTVL.

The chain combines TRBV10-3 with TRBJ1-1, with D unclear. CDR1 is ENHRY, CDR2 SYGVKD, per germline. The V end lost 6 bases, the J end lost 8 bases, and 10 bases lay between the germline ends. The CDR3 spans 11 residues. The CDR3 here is CAIRNADEAFF. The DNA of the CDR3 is TGTGCCATCAGGAACGCGGACGAAGCTTTCTTT.

The CDR3 sequence is CASSATGTNEQFF. The CDR3 DNA sequence: TGTGCCAGCAGTGCGACAGGGACCAATGAGCAGTTCTTC. The J gene is TRBJ2-1, the V gene TRBV2; TRBD1 aligns across 7 bases. CDR1 is SNHLY and CDR2 is FYNNEI in the germline V gene. Trimming at V came to 4 bases and at J to 6 bases, leaving 3 bases not matched to a gene. This CDR3 is 13 amino acids long.

The CDR3 loop reads CASSLGGLQETQYF. The CDR3 bases are TGCGCCAGCAGCCTAGGGGGCCTACAAGAGACCCAGTACTTC. The gene calls are TRBV4-1 and TRBJ2-5; 7 nucleotides line up with TRBD1. Germline CDR1 and CDR2: MGHRA and YSYEKL. The trim removed 4 bases at V and 2 bases at J, leaving 4 bases unmatched. CDR3 length: 14 residues.

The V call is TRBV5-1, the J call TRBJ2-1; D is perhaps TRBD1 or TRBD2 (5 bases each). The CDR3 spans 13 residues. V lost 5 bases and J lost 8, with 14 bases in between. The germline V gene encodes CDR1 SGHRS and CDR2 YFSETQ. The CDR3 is CASSPGSSDEQFF. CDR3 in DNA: TGCGCCAGCAGTCCAGGGAGTTCGGATGAGCAGTTCTTC.

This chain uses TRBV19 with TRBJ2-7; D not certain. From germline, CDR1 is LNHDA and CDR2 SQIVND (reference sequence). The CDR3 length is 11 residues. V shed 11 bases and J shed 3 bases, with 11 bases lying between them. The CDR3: CAPGADYEQYF. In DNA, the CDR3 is TGTGCCCCCGGTGCCGACTACGAGCAGTACTTC.

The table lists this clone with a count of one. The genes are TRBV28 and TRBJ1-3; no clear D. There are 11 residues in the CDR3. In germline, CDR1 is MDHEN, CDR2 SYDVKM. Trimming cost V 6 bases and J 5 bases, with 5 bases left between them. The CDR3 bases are TGTGCCAGCAGGGGAAGAAACACCATATATTTT. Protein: CASRGRNTIYF.

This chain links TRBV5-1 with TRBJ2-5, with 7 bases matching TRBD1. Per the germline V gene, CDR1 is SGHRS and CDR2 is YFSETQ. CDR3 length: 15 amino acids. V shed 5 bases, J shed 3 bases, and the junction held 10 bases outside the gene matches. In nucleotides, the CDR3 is TGCGCCAGCAGGACGCTCGACAGGGTTGAAGAGACCCAGTACTTC. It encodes CASRTLDRVEETQYF. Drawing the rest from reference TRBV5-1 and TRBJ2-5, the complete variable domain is KAGVTQTPRYLIKTRGQQVTLSCSPISGHRSVSWYQQTPGQGLQFLFEYFSETQRNKGNFPGRFSGRQFSNSRSEMNVSTLELGDSALYLCASRTLDRVEETQYFGPGTRLLVL.

Written as DNA, the CDR3 is TGTGCCAGCAGTTTCCTGACCGACAGGCAAAGGGGCGAGCAGTACTTC. Protein: CASSFLTDRQRGEQYF. The chain employs TRBV6-5 and TRBJ2-7, with D maybe TRBD1 (6 bases). V lost 4 bases and J lost 6, with 22 bases in between. The CDR3 has 16 residues. The germline V gene has CDR1 MNHEY and CDR2 SVGAGI.

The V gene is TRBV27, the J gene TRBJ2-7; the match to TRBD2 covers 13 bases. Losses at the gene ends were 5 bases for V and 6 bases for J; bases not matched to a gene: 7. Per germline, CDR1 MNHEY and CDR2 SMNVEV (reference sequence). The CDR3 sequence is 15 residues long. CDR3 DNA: TGTGCCAGCAGTCCTGGACTAGCGGGAGTTCGCGAGCAGTACTTC. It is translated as CASSPGLAGVREQYF.

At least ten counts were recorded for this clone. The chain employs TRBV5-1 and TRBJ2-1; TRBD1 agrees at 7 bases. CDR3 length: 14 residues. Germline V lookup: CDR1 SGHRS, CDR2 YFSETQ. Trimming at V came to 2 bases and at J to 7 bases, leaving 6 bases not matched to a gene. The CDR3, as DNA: TGCGCCAGCAGCTTTCAGGGGGAAGGGAATGAGCAGTTCTTC. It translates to CASSFQGEGNEQFF. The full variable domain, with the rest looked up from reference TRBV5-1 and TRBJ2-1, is KAGVTQTPRYLIKTRGQQVTLSCSPISGHRSVSWYQQTPGQGLQFLFEYFSETQRNKGNFPGRFSGRQFSNSRSEMNVSTLELGDSALYLCASSFQGEGNEQFFGPGTRLTVL.

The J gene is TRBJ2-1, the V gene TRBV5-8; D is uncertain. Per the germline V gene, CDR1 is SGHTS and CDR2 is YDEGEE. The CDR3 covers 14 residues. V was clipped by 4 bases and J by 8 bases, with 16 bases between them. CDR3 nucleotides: TGTGCCAGCAGCACCTTGACCCGGGCGGATGAGCAGTTCTTC. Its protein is CASSTLTRADEQFF.